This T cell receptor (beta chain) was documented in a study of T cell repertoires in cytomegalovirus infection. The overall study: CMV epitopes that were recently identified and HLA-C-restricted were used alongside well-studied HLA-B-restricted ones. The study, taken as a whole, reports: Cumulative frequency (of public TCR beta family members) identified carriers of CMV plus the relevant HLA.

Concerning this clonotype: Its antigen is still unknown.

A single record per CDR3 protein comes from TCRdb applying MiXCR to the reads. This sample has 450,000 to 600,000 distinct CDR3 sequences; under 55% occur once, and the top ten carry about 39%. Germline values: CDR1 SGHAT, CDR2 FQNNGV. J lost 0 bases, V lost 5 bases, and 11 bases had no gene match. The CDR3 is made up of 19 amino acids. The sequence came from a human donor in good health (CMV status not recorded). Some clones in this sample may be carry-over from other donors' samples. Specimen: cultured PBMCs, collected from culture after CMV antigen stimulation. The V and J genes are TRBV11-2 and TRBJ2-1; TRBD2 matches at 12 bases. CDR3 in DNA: TGTGCCAGCAGCCTCAGACTAGCGGGAGTACTAAGCTCCTACAATGAGCAGTTCTTC. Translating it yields CASSLRLAGVLSSYNEQFF.